The clone carrying this T cell receptor (beta chain) has just a few counts. The data originate from a study of T cells in Graves' hyperthyroidism and ophthalmopathy. The CDR3 covers 13 residues. V lost 7 bases, J lost 0 bases, and 9 bases lay in between. The germline V gene has CDR1 SQVTM and CDR2 ANQGSEA. From RNA transcripts, TCR beta CDR3 regions were amplified. A first-round RT-PCR of the TCR CDR3 used the HTBI primer set. TCRdb recomputed calls from the multiplex PCR reads with MiXCR, one row per CDR3 protein. This table holds over 150,000 distinct CDR3 sequences, about a sixth found once. Sample: blood. The receptor comes from a woman aged 45-59 years with Graves' hyperthyroidism. The gene calls are TRBV29-1 and TRBJ2-2; no clear D. The CDR3 DNA follows: TGCAGCGCATCTGCGACGAACACCGGGGAGCTGTTTTTT. This translates into CSASATNTGELFF.